This paragraph reports one T cell receptor (beta chain). Its binding antigen is unknown. No per-base quality is available; no much larger clone lies one base away. The CDR3 runs 15 amino acids, cysteine and phenylalanine included. Solely the CDR3 DNA is kept, with 45 bases framed from the first base. Cut back by 6 bases and 3 bases, the V and J ends lie 18 bases apart. CDR1 and CDR2 are drawn from the germline V gene: SGHTA, FQGNSA. TCR CDR3 regions were amplified from genomic DNA by multiplex PCR using the deep immunoSEQ assay. Extracted genomic DNA from each cell subset was distributed evenly across all wells of several immunoSEQ 96-well plates, and each plate was treated as a replicate. Each replicate PCR for sorted subsets received around 200 ng genomic DNA, equal to about 29,000 T cell genomes. Purified libraries were measured with a Qubit 3.0 fluorometer, size-checked on a Bioanalyzer 2100, and measured again with the KAPA Library Quantification kit. Each immunoSEQ 96-well plate was sequenced on its own single-read 150-cycle Illumina NextSeq 550 flow cell. From the authors' description of their analysis: Because the immunoSEQ output held only junctional sequences and lacked quality scores, the filtering could not match the filtering applied to full-length reads. Sequences were annotated with PyIR, a Python wrapper for IgBLAST v1.9, using IMGT germline references to assign V/J genes and CDR3. Any read was removed if the V/J assignment was weak (E-value above 1e-6), the CDR3 was missing, or the read contained stop codons, out-of-frame junctions, or ambiguous translated residues. V3J clonotypes were defined as sequences sharing the same inferred V gene, J gene, and CDR3 amino acid sequence. The percentage overlap between two repertoires was calculated by dividing the number of shared unique clonotypes by the size of the smaller repertoire. Repertoire richness was assessed with RTK rarefaction, the Chao1 estimator, and Recon v2.1 estimates of unobserved clonotypes. For all TCRbeta clonotypes obtained by the gDNA method from several donors, generation probabilities were computed with OLGA. TCRdb's version of the immuneACCESS table is confined to in-frame rearrangements and falls short of the full clone set. An unresolved V gene accounts for under half of the shortfall where checked; the remainder is of unknown origin. The V and J calls and the clone size are those of that table, but D and trimming were determined from the DNA. The sample data list around 2,000,000 clones, and about 94% of these were observed just once. The top ten constitute about 1.1% of the sample.

For the CD8 naive samples, CD45RO-negative cells were positively selected for CCR7, yielding a CD45RA+CCR7+ population from which TemRA cells were excluded. Healthy HIV-negative adults with no recently reported acute infections or vaccinations were included as donors. All donors were Caucasian adults living in Nashville, Tennessee, USA. Blood was obtained by leukapheresis, after which PBMCs were separated by Ficoll-Histopaque density gradient centrifugation and cryopreserved in liquid nitrogen vapor phase. Analytical flow cytometry was used to check the purity and quantity of every magnetically sorted T cell population. From each sorted fraction, genomic DNA was isolated and quantified by UV absorbance on a Nanodrop 2000c. The source of the sample is a study of shared clonotypes between healthy human individuals (dated by TCRdb to the early 2020s). Looking at the study overall: The cohort comprised a couple of women and a few men aged 18 to 49 years. For each donor, CD4 naive and CD4 memory were each run on three plates, CD8 naive on two plates, and CD8 memory on one plate. To estimate repertoire size and how much clonotype sharing occurs between individuals, the study deeply sequenced the blood TCR repertoires of 4 to 6 healthy adults. Each donor's leukapheresis produced roughly between about 0.9 and 9.5 billion PBMCs. Libraries were prepared and TCR repertoires were sequenced by different laboratories using diverse techniques, in order to increase sequencing depth and limit assay-specific biases. The paper as a whole reports these results and caveats: Compared with non-shared clonotypes, the clonotypes found in all four sorted-subset donors had higher generation probabilities. Naive subsets generally had larger estimated clonotype richness than memory subsets. Pairwise subsampling led to the expectation that sequencing depth would affect the degree of clonotype sharing among donors. When a handful of donors were compared, the shared fraction of clonotypes was about 5% for naive CD4, around 4% for naive CD8, 2% to 2.5% for memory CD4, and approximately 0.4% for memory CD8. The genetic and exposure-history diversity represented was limited by the small number of donors. Rarefaction of sorted-subset datasets indicated incomplete sequencing despite the large sequencing depth. Only blood was sampled, and tissue TCR repertoires likely differ from those in blood.

Sequencing was performed on naive CD8+ T cells sorted from blood. Read against the paper, the sample's cell subset or site label means: CD45RA+CCR7+. The receptor chain draws on TRBV7-2 and TRBJ2-7; the D gene remains uncertain. This TCR was sampled from a man aged 18 to 29 in good health. The DNA reads TGTGCCAGCAGTTTGGACGCCCCATTACGCTACGAGCAGTACTTC. Translated, it reads CASSLDAPLRYEQYF.